The TCR beta chain described here comes from a study of Graves' ophthalmopathy and Graves' hyperthyroidism (dated by TCRdb to the late 2010s). Study-level background: Peripheral blood was collected at initial diagnosis, prior to any treatment. The study used TCR beta repertoire signatures to distinguish Graves' ophthalmopathy from Graves' hyperthyroidism and to predict progression to ophthalmopathy. In several hyperthyroidism patients, the T-cell repertoires found in thyroid tissue were compared with those found in blood. In total, 135 blood samples were TCR-sequenced: 40 to 45 ophthalmopathy, about 75 hyperthyroidism and 17 hyperthyroidism-to-ophthalmopathy patients. Following sample collection, hyperthyroidism patients were given methimazole at a starting dose of 30 mg daily, and ophthalmopathy patients were given high-dose intravenous methylprednisolone. A discovery set of 90 to 100 patients (approximately 42 ophthalmopathy, 55 to 60 stable hyperthyroidism) was enrolled to explore V-J signatures distinguishing ophthalmopathy from hyperthyroidism. For independent validation, a separate cohort was made up of approximately 18 hyperthyroidism patients plus 17 patients who later progressed from hyperthyroidism to ophthalmopathy.

Ophthalmopathy patients were characterized by moderately to severely active disease, a Clinical Activity Score of at least 3, a NOSPECS grade of at least 4, and a disease duration under 3 months. Anyone with other autoimmune diseases, uncontrolled infections, pregnancy or lactation was excluded from the study. Clinical symptoms, serum thyroxine, TRAb, thyroid ultrasound and orbital computed tomography formed the basis of the diagnosis. Using Ficoll-Paque density gradient centrifugation, PBMCs were isolated from about 9.4 ml of fresh peripheral blood. Total RNA was extracted using Trizol reagent, and RNA quality was checked on an Agilent 2100 Bioanalyzer. TCR beta CDR3 regions were amplified from RNA transcripts for repertoire sequencing. A first-round RT-PCR used HTBI primers with the Qiagen OneStep RT-PCR kit, followed by a second-round multiplex PCR, size selection and purification. Libraries were sequenced paired-end with 100 bp reads on an Illumina HiSeq2000. Concerning the study's data processing: Reads were processed with SOAPnuke, discarding reads with adapters, uncalled bases, mean Phred below 15, or no exact constant-primer or identifier match. COPE v1.2.5 was used to merge high-quality paired reads. Each unique nucleotide sequence was defined as a clonotype, and clonotypes were aligned to IMGT TRB V, D and J references with MiTCR v1.1. The analysis was limited to V-J combinations with a frequency above 0.0001, which together covered approximately 99% of repertoires. For each V-J combination, a TCR clonal expansion and chaos score was defined as the ratio of F50 clonal expansion to chaos observed in the TCRdist matrix. Features were reduced by Welch's t-statistics and random forest to approximately 13 V-J combinations, which fed a naive Bayes classifier. The Morisita-Horn index was used to measure how similar the thyroid and blood repertoires were. The raw public data were reprocessed by TCRdb itself: fastp quality trimming at Q25, MiXCR clonotype calling, in-frame beta chains only. Rows with a matching CDR3 protein are joined into one entry that keeps the most common DNA and genes. These V and J calls are TCRdb output, not the study's own analysis. The table for this sample lists about 740,000 distinct CDR3 sequences; 40% of them were counted only once. The top ten clonotypes cover around 40% of the sample.

General study outcomes and caveats: In validation, the model predicted ophthalmopathy progression with 55% to 71% sensitivity and 72% to 80% specificity; roughly 12 predicted patients were CT-confirmed with GO in a median of roughly 6.8 months. Among expanded thyroid clonotypes with frequency above 0.001, most also showed up in blood, which suggests that blood repertoires may reflect the thyroid immune response. In cross-validation, the 13-signature model distinguished ophthalmopathy from stable hyperthyroidism with nearly 90% sensitivity and roughly 81% specificity, and in the test set the corresponding values were roughly 80% and 76%. No statistical method was used to predetermine the sample size, and group allocation was not hidden from the investigators.

This clonotype has more than one count but fewer than ten. The antigen it recognizes is unknown. One base away there is no much larger clone; base qualities are not given. The CDR3 has 13 amino acids, counting the end cysteine and phenylalanine. Only CDR3 DNA is held: 39 bases, read in frame from base 1. From the germline V gene, CDR1 is SQVTM and CDR2 is ANQGSEA. Between the V and J ends, shortened by 2 bases and 0 bases respectively, the junction contains 4 bases. The sequence was obtained from an adult man with Graves' ophthalmopathy. The rearrangement combines TRBV29-1 with TRBJ2-2, with the D gene not clear enough to name. The sequenced sample was peripheral blood. The sequenced DNA: TGCAGCGTTGAAACGGCGAACACCGGGGAGCTGTTTTTT. This translates into CSVETANTGELFF.